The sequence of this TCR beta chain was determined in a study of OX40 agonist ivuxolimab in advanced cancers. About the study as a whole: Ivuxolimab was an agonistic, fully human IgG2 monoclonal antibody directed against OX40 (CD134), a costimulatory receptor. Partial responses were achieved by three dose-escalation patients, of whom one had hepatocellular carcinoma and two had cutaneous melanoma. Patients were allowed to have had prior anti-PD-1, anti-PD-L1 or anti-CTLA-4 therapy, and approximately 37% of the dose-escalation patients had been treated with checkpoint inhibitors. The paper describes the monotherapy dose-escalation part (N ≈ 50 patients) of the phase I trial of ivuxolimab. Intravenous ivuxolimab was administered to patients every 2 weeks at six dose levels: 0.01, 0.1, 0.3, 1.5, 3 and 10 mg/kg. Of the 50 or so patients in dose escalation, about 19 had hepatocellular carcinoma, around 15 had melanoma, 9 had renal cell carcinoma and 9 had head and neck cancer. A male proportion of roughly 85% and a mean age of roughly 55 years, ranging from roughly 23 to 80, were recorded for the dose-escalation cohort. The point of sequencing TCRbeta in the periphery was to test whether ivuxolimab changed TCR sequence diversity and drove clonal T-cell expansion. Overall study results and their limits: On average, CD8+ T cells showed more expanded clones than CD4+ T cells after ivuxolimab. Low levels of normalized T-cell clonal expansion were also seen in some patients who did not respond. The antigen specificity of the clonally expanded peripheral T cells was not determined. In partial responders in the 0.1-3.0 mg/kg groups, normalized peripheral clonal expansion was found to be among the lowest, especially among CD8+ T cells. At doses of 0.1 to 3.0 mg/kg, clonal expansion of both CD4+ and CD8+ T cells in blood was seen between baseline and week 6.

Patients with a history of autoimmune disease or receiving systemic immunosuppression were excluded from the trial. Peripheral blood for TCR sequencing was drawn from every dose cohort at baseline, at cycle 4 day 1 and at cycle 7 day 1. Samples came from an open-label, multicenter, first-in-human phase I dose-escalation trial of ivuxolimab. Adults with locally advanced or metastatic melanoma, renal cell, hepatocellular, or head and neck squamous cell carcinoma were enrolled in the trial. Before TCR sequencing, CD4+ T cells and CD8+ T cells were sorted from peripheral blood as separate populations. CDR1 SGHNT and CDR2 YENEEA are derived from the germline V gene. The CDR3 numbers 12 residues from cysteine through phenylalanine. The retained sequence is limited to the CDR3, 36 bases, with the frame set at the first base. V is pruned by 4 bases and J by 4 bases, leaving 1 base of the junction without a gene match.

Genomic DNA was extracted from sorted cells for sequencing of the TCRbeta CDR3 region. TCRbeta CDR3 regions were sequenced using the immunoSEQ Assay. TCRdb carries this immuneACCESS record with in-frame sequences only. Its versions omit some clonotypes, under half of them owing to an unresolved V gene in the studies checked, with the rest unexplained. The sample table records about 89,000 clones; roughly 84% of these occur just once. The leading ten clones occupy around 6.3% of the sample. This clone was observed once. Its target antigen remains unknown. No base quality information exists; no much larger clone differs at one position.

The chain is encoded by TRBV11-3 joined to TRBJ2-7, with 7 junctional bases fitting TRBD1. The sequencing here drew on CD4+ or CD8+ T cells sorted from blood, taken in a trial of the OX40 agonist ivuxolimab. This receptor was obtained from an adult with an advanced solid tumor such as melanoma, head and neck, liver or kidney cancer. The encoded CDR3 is CASSSTGYEQYF. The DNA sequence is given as TGTGCCAGCAGCTCGACAGGGTACGAGCAGTACTTC.